One and the same sample provided the 8 T cell receptor beta chains below, sequenced in a study of identical twins. TCRdb re-called the 5' RACE reads with MiXCR, one entry per CDR3 protein. Of under 450,000 distinct CDR3 sequences listed, approximately 17% were seen once; the top ten hold more than 10%. What was sequenced was naive T cells sorted from blood. Receptors were obtained from a man in his forties or fifties in good health.

The V call is TRBV5-1, the J call TRBJ2-7; 11 bases are a match to TRBD1. CDR1 is SGHRS and CDR2 is YFSETQ in the germline V gene. J gave up 3 bases and V 5 bases, and 4 bases lay outside the gene matches. This CDR3 is built from 14 residues. The chain's CDR3 is CASRGQGGFYEQYF. In nucleotides, the CDR3 is TGCGCCAGCAGGGGACAGGGGGGATTCTACGAGCAGTACTTC. Using reference TRBV5-1 and TRBJ2-7 for the parts outside the CDR3, the full variable domain is KAGVTQTPRYLIKTRGQQVTLSCSPISGHRSVSWYQQTPGQGLQFLFEYFSETQRNKGNFPGRFSGRQFSNSRSEMNVSTLELGDSALYLCASRGQGGFYEQYFGPGTRLTVT.

J is TRBJ2-3 and V is TRBV5-1; TRBD2 aligns across 7 bases. Germline V gene sequence: CDR1 SGHRS, CDR2 YFSETQ. This CDR3 has 16 amino acids. Losses at the gene ends were 0 bases for V and 3 bases for J; bases not matched to a gene: 7. CDR3: CASSLGDYRRTDTQYF. DNA for the CDR3: TGCGCCAGCAGCTTGGGGGACTACAGGAGGACAGATACGCAGTATTTT.

This clonotype was found many times. The chain has TRBV6-1 and TRBJ2-1; 12 bases align to TRBD2. The length of the CDR3 is 15 residues. V was pared by 6 bases and J by 6 bases, with 6 bases of the junction left unmatched. CDR1 MNHNS and CDR2 SASEGT come from the germline V gene. The CDR3 spells CASRQTSGSSNEQFF. The CDR3 DNA reads TGTGCCAGCAGACAGACTAGCGGGAGTTCCAATGAGCAGTTCTTC.

This clonotype was counted a few times. The chain is built from TRBV10-3 and TRBJ2-5; 8 bases match TRBD2. J gave up 6 bases and V 3 bases, and 9 bases lay outside the gene matches. Germline V gives CDR1 ENHRY, CDR2 SYGVKD. This CDR3 has 15 amino acids. The CDR3, as DNA: TGTGCCATCAGTGAACCGGGACTAGTCTACAAGACCCAGTACTTC. Protein sequence: CAISEPGLVYKTQYF.

This clonotype was observed a handful of times. J is TRBJ2-1 and V is TRBV5-5, with 9 bases lining up with TRBD2. Germline trimming cut 3 bases from V and 7 bases from J; bases unmatched to any gene: 17. The CDR3 spans 18 residues. Germline V gene sequence: CDR1 SGHKS, CDR2 YYEKEE (reference sequence). The CDR3 region is CASSWSLAGASWGNEQFF. DNA for the CDR3: TGTGCCAGCAGCTGGAGCTTAGCGGGGGCTTCCTGGGGGAATGAGCAGTTCTTC.

This clonotype was detected only a few times. This chain links TRBV12-3 or TRBV12-4 with TRBJ2-7; D may be TRBD1 (6 bases). CDR3 length: 15 residues. V was pared by 4 bases and J by 1 base, with 14 bases between. In DNA form, the CDR3 reads TGTGCCAGCAGTTCCGAAGGGCAGGGGTCCTACGAGCAGTACTTC. Residues: CASSSEGQGSYEQYF.

J is TRBJ2-1 and V is TRBV6-1, with a possible D match to TRBD2 (7 bases). Trimming left V 8 bases short and J 7 bases short, with 21 bases between. Germline CDR1 is MNHNS and CDR2 is SASEGT. The CDR3 sequence is 15 residues long. The DNA of the CDR3 is TGTGCCAGCGGCCTCCTGGGGGGGGGCCGGAATGAGCAGTTCTTC. As protein: CASGLLGGGRNEQFF.

This clonotype was picked up a small number of times. The gene calls are TRBV20-1 and TRBJ1-6, with D tentatively TRBD1 (5 bases). Germline V gene data show CDR1 as DFQATT and CDR2 as SNEGSKA (reference sequence). The CDR3 runs to 13 residues. The ends were cut back, 6 bases at V and 7 bases at J, with 13 bases in the middle. CDR3 in DNA: TGCAGTGCCCTCACTTGGGGGAATTCACCCCTCCACTTT. Translating it yields CSALTWGNSPLHF.